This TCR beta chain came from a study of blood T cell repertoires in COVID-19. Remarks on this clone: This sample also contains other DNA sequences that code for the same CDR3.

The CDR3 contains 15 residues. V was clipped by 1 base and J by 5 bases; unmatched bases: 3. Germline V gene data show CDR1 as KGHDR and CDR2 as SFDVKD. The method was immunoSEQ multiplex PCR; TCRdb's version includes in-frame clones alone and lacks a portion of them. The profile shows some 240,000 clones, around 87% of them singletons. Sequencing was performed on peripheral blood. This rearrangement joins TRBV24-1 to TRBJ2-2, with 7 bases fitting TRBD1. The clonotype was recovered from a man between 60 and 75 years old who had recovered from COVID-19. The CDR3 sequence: CATSDLGGRTGELFF. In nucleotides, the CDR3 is TGTGCCACCAGTGATTTAGGGGGCCGAACCGGGGAGCTGTTTTTT.